This entry describes one T cell receptor (beta chain). Its cognate antigen is unknown. Looked up from germline, CDR1 is SGDLS and CDR2 is YYNGEE. CDR3 length: 21 amino acids. V was clipped by 0 bases and J by 1 base, with 23 bases between them. These data belong to a study of a mutant IDH1 vaccine in newly diagnosed glioma. Study at large: Radiotherapy, temozolomide, or both had been given previously, and both were given to most. Findings and caveats of the study: Among patients, 80% to 95% showed immune responses induced by the vaccine.

Time point reported: baseline, week 1 (first vaccination visit). Treatment in this sample: pre-vaccination baseline after standard-of-care therapy. Sequencing used immunoSEQ multiplex PCR; TCRdb keeps in-frame clones, though not all of them. The sample lists about 30,000 clones, over 75% occurring once. The TCR was taken from a man under 40 with glioma. The sequencing used PBMCs, collected from a glioma patient treated with radiotherapy, temozolomide or both. The chain employs TRBV9 and TRBJ2-6, with D possibly TRBD1 on 6 matching bases. CDR3 residues: CASSVGVGRTQGDSGANVLTF. Written as DNA, the CDR3 is TGTGCCAGCAGCGTAGGAGTTGGCAGGACACAGGGCGATTCTGGGGCCAACGTCCTGACTTTC.